Listed below are T cell receptor beta chains from one sample, sequenced in a study of OX40 agonist ivuxolimab in advanced cancers. The table came from immunoSEQ multiplex PCR; TCRdb's copy has only in-frame clones and leaves some out. The data hold about 83,000 clones, with roughly 87% observed a single time. The specimen was CD4+ or CD8+ T cells sorted from blood, collected in a trial of the OX40 agonist ivuxolimab. All receptors derive from an adult with an advanced solid tumor such as melanoma, head and neck, liver or kidney cancer. The CDR3 runs from the conserved cysteine through the conserved F or W. A D gene is named only where the DNA matches it firmly. Clone size is shown for a subset of rows, as once, few, many or a class of expanded clone.

size	V	D	J	DNA	CDR3
NA	TRBV18	TRBD2	TRBJ2-1	TGTGCCAGCTCACCAAACAAGGTAGCGGGGGACAATGAGCAGTTCTTC	CASSPNKVAGDNEQFF
NA	TRBV30	NA	TRBJ2-3	TGTGCCTGGAGTGTCGGCACAGATACGCAGTATTTT	CAWSVGTDTQYF
NA	TRBV6-6	TRBD1	TRBJ2-7	TGTGCCAGCAGGCTTGGGACAGACTCCTACGAGCAGTGCTTC	CASRLGTDSYEQCF
once	TRBV19	TRBD1	TRBJ1-3	TGTGCCAGTAGTATAGGGGCCCCCGGGACAGGGCATGGAAACACCATATATTTT	CASSIGAPGTGHGNTIYF
NA	TRBV5-1	NA	TRBJ2-2	TGCGCCAGCAGCTTGACCGGCCAGGGAGATTCCGGGGAGCTGTTTTTT	CASSLTGQGDSGELFF
once	TRBV7-2	NA	TRBJ1-2	TGTGCCAGCAGCCCTCAGGGGTATTATAACTATGGCTACACCTTC	CASSPQGYYNYGYTF
NA	TRBV7-9	TRBD1	TRBJ1-1	TGTGCCAGCAGCTCGAGATTTATGCTAGGGGGCGAGACTGAAGCTTTCTTT	CASSSRFMLGGETEAFF
NA	TRBV6-5	TRBD2	TRBJ2-3	TGTGCCAGCAGTTACCAGGGACTAGGCGGAGATACGCAGTATTTT	CASSYQGLGGDTQYF
NA	TRBV11-1	NA	TRBJ1-2	TGTGCCAGCAGCTTAGTCACAGGCAATGGCTACACCTTC	CASSLVTGNGYTF
NA	TRBV7-2	NA	TRBJ1-1	TGTGCCAGCAGCCAAGGGGCAACCTTAATGAACACTGAAGCTTTCTTT	CASSQGATLMNTEAFF
NA	TRBV4-1	NA	TRBJ2-3	TGCGCCAGCAGCCAAGATGACGCCCTCGGGGCAGATACGCAGTATTTT	CASSQDDALGADTQYF
NA	TRBV7-2	TRBD2	TRBJ2-3	TGTGCCAGCAGCTTAGGTGGGGGCCAGCGGGGGACGCCAGATACGCAGTATTTT	CASSLGGGQRGTPDTQYF
once	TRBV7-3	NA	TRBJ2-5	TGTGCCAGCAGCTTAACGAAGGGCAGGGTTGAGACCCAGTACTTC	CASSLTKGRVETQYF
NA	TRBV4-3	TRBD2	TRBJ2-7	TGCGCCAGCAGCCAAGTTTCCGTGGCTAGCGGGGGAGAGGGAGAGCAGTACTTC	CASSQVSVASGGEGEQYF
NA	TRBV29-1	NA	TRBJ1-4	TGCAGCGTTGAAGGACAGAAAAATGAAAAACTGTTTTTT	CSVEGQKNEKLFF
NA	TRBV7-2	NA	TRBJ1-2	TGTGCCAGCAGCACACGTTTAACAGAAGCTAACTATGGCTACACCTTC	CASSTRLTEANYGYTF
NA	TRBV18	NA	TRBJ2-4	TGTGCCAGCTCAAACCGGGACACCGGCGTAATGTTC	CASSNRDTGVMF
NA	TRBV18	TRBD1	TRBJ2-3	TGTGCCAGCTCACAGGGGGCAGGGTCAGATACGCAGTATTTT	CASSQGAGSDTQYF
NA	TRBV30	NA	TRBJ1-3	TGTGCCTGGAAAAATGCAGGGACTGGAAACACCATATATTTT	CAWKNAGTGNTIYF
NA	TRBV5-5	NA	TRBJ1-2	TGTGCCAGCAGCTTGGCGCAGCCTAACTATGGCTACACCTTC	CASSLAQPNYGYTF
NA	TRBV7-2	NA	TRBJ2-5	TGTGCCAGCAGCTTATACGAGACCCAGTACTTC	CASSLYETQYF
NA	TRBV7-3	NA	TRBJ1-1	TGTGCCAGCAGCTTAACGCCAAGTAGCGACACTGAAGCTTTCTTT	CASSLTPSSDTEAFF
NA	TRBV7-2	TRBD2	TRBJ2-2	TGTGCCAGCAGCTTCTCTAGCGGATACACCGGGGAGCTGTTTTTT	CASSFSSGYTGELFF
NA	TRBV4-1	NA	TRBJ1-2	TGCGCCAGCAGCCAAGCCCTGGCTAGCTCTTCCCGGAGTGGCTACACCTTC	CASSQALASSSRSGYTF
NA	TRBV7-3	NA	TRBJ1-1	TGTGCCAGCAGCTTGCAAGGGGATGGAACTGAAGCTTTCTTT	CASSLQGDGTEAFF
NA	TRBV5-1	TRBD1	TRBJ1-1	TGCGCCAGCAGCTTGGCATTCACCGGGACAGGGATAATGAACACTGAAGCTTTCTTT	CASSLAFTGTGIMNTEAFF
NA	TRBV2	NA	TRBJ2-7	TGTGCCAGCAGGAGGAGAGGGGAAAGCTCCTACGAGCAGTACTTC	CASRRRGESSYEQYF
NA	TRBV5-4	TRBD1	TRBJ1-2	TGTGCCAGCGAAACCCAGGGGGCCCCTGATGGCTACACCTTC	CASETQGAPDGYTF
NA	TRBV7-9	NA	TRBJ1-6	TGTGCCAGCAGCCCGTTCGAGGGGGATTCACCCCTCCACTTT	CASSPFEGDSPLHF
NA	TRBV19	TRBD1	TRBJ2-7	TGTGCCAGTAGAGTGGACAGGGGAAGCTCCTACGAGCAGTACTTC	CASRVDRGSSYEQYF
NA	TRBV6-1	NA	TRBJ1-2	TGTGCCAGCAGGATATCTAACTATGGCTACACCTTC	CASRISNYGYTF
NA	TRBV7-3	TRBD1	TRBJ1-1	TGTGCCAGCAGCTCCCTTGGGGGGACAGCGAACACTGAAGCTTTCTTT	CASSSLGGTANTEAFF
NA	TRBV7-7	NA	TRBJ2-3	TGTGCCAGCAGCCCGGGCCCCACGGATACGCAGTATTTT	CASSPGPTDTQYF
NA	TRBV7-2	NA	TRBJ2-2	TGTGCCAGCAGCCCCGACCAGGGTTGGATCGGGGAGCTGTTTTTT	CASSPDQGWIGELFF
NA	TRBV7-2	NA	TRBJ1-2	TGTGCCAGCAGCTCGCGGACAGACCCCTATGGCTACACCTTC	CASSSRTDPYGYTF
NA	TRBV11-2	NA	TRBJ1-2	TGTGCCAGCAGCTCCCCCCGGACCGGGGGCTACACCTTC	CASSSPRTGGYTF
NA	TRBV19	TRBD2	TRBJ2-3	TGTGCCAGTAGTATCCGGGGGGATGGAGATACGCAGTATTTT	CASSIRGDGDTQYF
NA	TRBV7-2	NA	TRBJ1-6	TGTGCCAGCAGCTTAGCCAGGGTAGGGAATTCACCCCTCCACTTT	CASSLARVGNSPLHF
once	TRBV2	NA	TRBJ2-1	TGTGCCAGCAGTGTAAGTGGGAAACGTGAGCAGTTCTTC	CASSVSGKREQFF
NA	TRBV5-1	TRBD2	TRBJ2-3	TGCGCCAGCATGCGTGGACTAGCATCGGATACGCAGTATTTT	CASMRGLASDTQYF
few	TRBV6-6	NA	TRBJ2-5	TGTGCCAGCACCCTAAGTGGGGGCGGGGAGACCCAGTACTTC	CASTLSGGGETQYF
NA	TRBV10-2	NA	TRBJ2-7	TGCGCCAGCTTTGAACCAGGAGAGTGGGGCTACGAGCAGTACTTC	CASFEPGEWGYEQYF
NA	TRBV7-2	NA	TRBJ2-7	TGTGCCAGCAAAACAGGCGGTTCACCCGAGCAGTACTTC	CASKTGGSPEQYF
NA	TRBV12-5	NA	TRBJ1-2	TGTGCTAGTGGTTTTGGCGGACTATGGGACTACACCTTC	CASGFGGLWDYTF
NA	TRBV19	NA	TRBJ1-3	TGTGCCAGTAGTACGCTGGGGATTAGGCTTTCTGGAAACACCATATATTTT	CASSTLGIRLSGNTIYF
NA	TRBV4-3	NA	TRBJ1-5	TGCGCCAGCAGCCAAGATGGACAAAATCAGCCCCAGCATTTT	CASSQDGQNQPQHF
few	TRBV6-5	NA	TRBJ1-3	TGTGCCAGCAGTTACGGAAGGGGAGGTGGAAACACCATATATTTT	CASSYGRGGGNTIYF
NA	TRBV28	TRBD1	TRBJ1-4	TGTGCCAGCGAGACAGGGTCAACTAATGAAAAACTGTTTTTT	CASETGSTNEKLFF
NA	TRBV6-5	TRBD1	TRBJ2-7	TGTGCCAGCAACGGCATCGGACAGGGAAGGAACGAGCAGTACTTC	CASNGIGQGRNEQYF
NA	TRBV5-1	TRBD2	TRBJ2-2	TGCGCCAGCAGCCCGGGAGCGGGGGGCGCGAACACCGGGGAGCTGTTTTTT	CASSPGAGGANTGELFF
NA	TRBV18	NA	TRBJ1-5	TGTGCCAGCTCACCACAGCATAGCAATCAGCCCCAGCATTTT	CASSPQHSNQPQHF
NA	TRBV9	TRBD2	TRBJ2-2	TGTGCCAGCAGCGAACTAGCGGGGGGCAACACCGGGGAGCTGTTTTTT	CASSELAGGNTGELFF
NA	TRBV6-6	NA	TRBJ1-5	TGTGCCAGCAGTGGACATGTTGGGGGCAATCAGCCCCAGCATTTT	CASSGHVGGNQPQHF
NA	TRBV5-1	NA	TRBJ2-1	TGCGCCAGCAGCTCCGGACACTTCAAGGATGAGCAGTTCTTC	CASSSGHFKDEQFF
NA	TRBV20-1	NA	TRBJ2-5	TGCAGTGCTATGCGGGAGACCCAGTACTTC	CSAMRETQYF
NA	TRBV2	NA	TRBJ2-7	TGTGCCAGCAGAAGGGTCGGCGGCGAGCAGTACTTC	CASRRVGGEQYF
NA	TRBV6-6	TRBD1	TRBJ1-2	TGTGCCAGCAGCCGACAGGGGAACTATGGCTACACCTTC	CASSRQGNYGYTF